The 15 T cell receptor beta chains below all came from one sample that was sequenced in a study of glioma-infiltrating T cells after dendritic cell vaccination. Clones were sequenced by immunoSEQ multiplex PCR, and TCRdb holds only the in-frame ones, with some missing. The sample has over 70,000 clones; roughly 87% are singletons. The source material was blood, sampled before dendritic cell vaccination. Receptors were obtained from a human donor with glioblastoma.

This clone turned up a few times. This chain uses TRBV6-6 with TRBJ1-2, with a possible D match to TRBD1 (5 bases). The V gene lost 6 bases and the J gene lost 2 bases, with 16 bases spanning the gap. The CDR3 length is 15 residues. Looked up from germline, CDR1 is MNHNY and CDR2 is SVGAGI (reference sequence). CDR3 amino acids: CASRSDGAGNYGYTF. In DNA form, the CDR3 reads TGTGCCAGCAGATCCGACGGGGCGGGGAACTATGGCTACACCTTC.

The chain couples TRBV6-1 to TRBJ1-1, with a possible D match to TRBD1 (6 bases). Trimming cost V 2 bases and J 4 bases, with 11 bases left between them. Looked up from germline, CDR1 is MNHNS and CDR2 is SASEGT. The CDR3 loop spans 14 amino acids. CDR3 bases: TGTGCCAGCAGTGAATCCAGGGGAACCACTGAAGCTTTCTTT. This translates into CASSESRGTTEAFF.

This chain's CDR3 is CSVASTGNNEQFF. CDR3 nucleotide sequence: TGCAGCGTTGCCTCTACAGGAAACAATGAGCAGTTCTTC. The rearrangement links TRBV29-1 to TRBJ2-1; D is perhaps TRBD1 (5 bases). The CDR3 has 13 residues. The V end lost 4 bases, the J end lost 5 bases, and 12 bases lay between the germline ends. Germline V gene sequence: CDR1 SQVTM, CDR2 ANQGSEA.

The rearrangement uses TRBV7-9 and TRBJ2-3; D possibly corresponds to TRBD2 (7 bases). CDR1 SEHNR and CDR2 FQNEAQ come from the germline V gene (reference sequence). Trimming left V 1 base short and J 4 bases short, with 12 bases between. This CDR3 contains 15 residues. The CDR3 loop is CASSLGTGGPDTQYF. CDR3 nucleotides: TGTGCCAGCAGCTTAGGGACGGGGGGCCCAGATACGCAGTATTTT.

This chain connects TRBV2 to TRBJ2-1, with 7 bases aligning to TRBD2. After removal of 6 bases from V and 9 bases from J, the junction contained 11 bases not matched to a gene. Germline V CDR1 and CDR2: SNHLY, FYNNEI. The CDR3 has 14 residues. In nucleotides, the CDR3 is TGTGCCAGCAGGGGGAGGGAGGGCCTCCCTGAGCAGTTCTTC. Protein sequence: CASRGREGLPEQFF.

The genes are TRBV5-1 and TRBJ2-1; D might be TRBD1 (6 bases). V lost 0 bases, J lost 9 bases, and 10 bases lay in between. Germline assignment: CDR1 SGHRS and CDR2 YFSETQ. The CDR3 extends over 13 amino acids. The CDR3 nucleotides read TGCGCCAGCAGCTTGGGTGGGGGCATTGAGCAGTTCTTC. Translated, it gives CASSLGGGIEQFF.

CDR3 bases: TGTGCCTGGAGTGTTGGGACAGGGGGCGCTGACGAAAAACTGTTTTTT. This translates into CAWSVGTGGADEKLFF. This rearrangement joins TRBV30 to TRBJ1-4; 12 bases are a match to TRBD1. From germline, CDR1 is GTSNPN and CDR2 SVGIG (reference sequence). Losses at the gene ends were 0 bases for V and 8 bases for J; bases not matched to a gene: 7. The CDR3 length is 16 residues. The entire variable domain, with the rest obtained from reference TRBV30 and TRBJ1-4, is as follows: SQTIHQWPATLVQPVGSPLSLECTVEGTSNPNLYWYRQAAGRGLQLLFYSVGIGQISSEVPQNLSASRPQDRQFILSSKKLLLSDSGFYLCAWSVGTGGADEKLFFGSGTQLSVL.

The J gene is TRBJ2-5, the V gene TRBV27; 10 nucleotides match TRBD2. With V trimmed by 4 bases and J by 5 bases, 10 bases remained unmatched. The CDR3 contains 16 residues. CDR1 and CDR2 from the germline V gene are MNHEY and SMNVEV (reference sequence). This chain's CDR3 is CASSSLKRGGRETQYF. The CDR3 DNA reads as TGTGCCAGCAGTTCTCTGAAGCGGGGGGGCCGCGAGACCCAGTACTTC.

The rearrangement uses TRBV28 and TRBJ1-2, with 8 nucleotides matching TRBD1. Per germline, CDR1 MDHEN and CDR2 SYDVKM. Trimming cost V 7 bases and J 0 bases; bases outside gene matches: 7. This CDR3 spans 15 amino acids. The DNA of the CDR3 is TGTGCCAGCAAGCAGGGGGCGCGTACTAACTATGGCTACACCTTC. Protein sequence: CASKQGARTNYGYTF.

The gene calls are TRBV2 and TRBJ2-2; 10 bases align to TRBD2. The CDR3 sequence is 16 residues long. The germline gives CDR1 SNHLY, CDR2 FYNNEI. J was trimmed by 1 base and V by 6 bases; bases with no gene match: 5. The CDR3 spells CASRVIAGGNTGELFF. CDR3 bases: TGTGCCAGCAGGGTAATAGCGGGAGGGAACACCGGGGAGCTGTTTTTT.

This rearrangement joins TRBV4-1 to TRBJ1-4; 8 positions agree with TRBD1. The CDR3 is made up of 15 amino acids. The V gene end was trimmed by 0 bases and the J gene end by 6 bases; junction bases not matched to a gene: 3. Germline values: CDR1 MGHRA, CDR2 YSYEKL. The CDR3 nucleotides read TGCGCCAGCAGCCAAGACGGGACAGGCTATGAAAAACTGTTTTTT. Translating gives CASSQDGTGYEKLFF.

A single count supports this clone. This chain connects TRBV18 to TRBJ2-7; D not resolved. The CDR3 extends over 14 amino acids. V was clipped by 2 bases and J by 5 bases, with 13 bases between them. Germline CDR1 and CDR2: KGHSH and LQKENI. CDR3 in amino acids: CASSPATSSNEQYF. CDR3 bases: TGTGCCAGCTCACCAGCAACGTCAAGCAACGAGCAGTACTTC.

The chain combines TRBV19 with TRBJ1-3; D call uncertain. Per germline, CDR1 LNHDA and CDR2 SQIVND (reference sequence). Trimming pared 4 bases from V and 2 bases from J, leaving 12 bases between. The CDR3 contains 15 residues. CDR3 DNA sequence: TGTGCCAGTAGTAATGCCCAGGCAGCTGGAAACACCATATATTTT. Translated: CASSNAQAAGNTIYF. Full variable domain (remainder filled in from reference TRBV19 and TRBJ1-3): DGGITQSPKYLFRKEGQNVTLSCEQNLNHDAMYWYRQDPGQGLRLIYYSQIVNDFQKGDIAEGYSVSREKKESFPLTVTSAQKNPTAFYLCASSNAQAAGNTIYFGEGSWLTVV.

This chain links TRBV19 with TRBJ1-6; no clear D. The ends were cut back, 8 bases at V and 9 bases at J, with 14 bases in the middle. The CDR3 has 13 residues. Germline loops: CDR1 LNHDA, CDR2 SQIVND (reference sequence). Here the CDR3 DNA reads TGTGCCAGTGTGGCCTACCGAGGTTCACCCCTCCACTTT. It yields the protein CASVAYRGSPLHF. Complete variable domain (other parts from reference TRBV19 and TRBJ1-6): DGGITQSPKYLFRKEGQNVTLSCEQNLNHDAMYWYRQDPGQGLRLIYYSQIVNDFQKGDIAEGYSVSREKKESFPLTVTSAQKNPTAFYLCASVAYRGSPLHFGNGTRLTVT.

In its sample, this clone was seen once. This rearrangement joins TRBV19 to TRBJ1-2, with 8 bases fitting TRBD1. The V segment lost 6 bases and the J segment 2 bases; nucleotides outside the gene matches: 8. The CDR3 contains 15 residues. Germline V gives CDR1 LNHDA, CDR2 SQIVND (reference sequence). CDR3 coding DNA: TGTGCCAGTAGACGTGACAGGGGATCCAACTATGGCTACACCTTC. Residues: CASRRDRGSNYGYTF.